These T cell receptor beta chains were read from a single sample in a study of blood T cell repertoires in COVID-19. Libraries were prepared by immunoSEQ multiplex PCR; TCRdb keeps only in-frame clonotypes and omits some of them. The sample consists of about 190,000 clones, approximately 81% of them appearing once. Material: peripheral blood. The source of these receptors is a human donor in a cohort sampled during active COVID-19. Each CDR3 is given with its conserved first and last residue. Each record gives: V gene, clone size, CDR3 length, D gene, J gene, CDR3 protein, CDR3 DNA. The D gene is left open where the match is weak. Clone size is shown for a subset of rows, as once, few, many or a class of expanded clone.

v_call: TRBV28
clone_size: NA
cdr3_length: 16
d_call: NA
j_call: TRBJ2-7
cdr3_aa: CASRQYGQLRNYEQYF
cdr3_nt: TGTGCCAGCAGACAATACGGACAGTTGAGAAACTACGAGCAGTACTTC

v_call: TRBV4-2
clone_size: NA
cdr3_length: 16
d_call: NA
j_call: TRBJ2-5
cdr3_aa: CASSQATPRHQETQYF
cdr3_nt: TGTGCCAGCAGCCAAGCTACTCCCAGGCATCAAGAGACCCAGTACTTC

v_call: TRBV25-1
clone_size: NA
cdr3_length: 15
d_call: NA
j_call: TRBJ1-2
cdr3_aa: CASSERVGRIYGYTF
cdr3_nt: TGTGCCAGCAGTGAACGGGTTGGTCGGATCTATGGCTACACCTTC

v_call: TRBV10-3
clone_size: NA
cdr3_length: 13
d_call: NA
j_call: TRBJ1-5
cdr3_aa: CAISESTAEPQHF
cdr3_nt: TGTGCCATCAGTGAGTCAACGGCGGAGCCCCAGCATTTT

v_call: TRBV19
clone_size: NA
cdr3_length: 18
d_call: TRBD1
j_call: TRBJ2-1
cdr3_aa: CASIGTGVLSVGARLKFF
cdr3_nt: TGTGCCAGTATCGGGACAGGGGTCTTGAGCGTGGGAGCTAGGCTTAAGTTCTTC

v_call: TRBV29-1
clone_size: NA
cdr3_length: 11
d_call: NA
j_call: TRBJ2-1
cdr3_aa: CSDRIGVVQFF
cdr3_nt: TGCAGCGATCGAATAGGGGTGGTGCAGTTCTTC

v_call: TRBV29-1
clone_size: NA
cdr3_length: 11
d_call: NA
j_call: TRBJ1-2
cdr3_aa: CSVVRSYGYTF
cdr3_nt: TGCAGCGTTGTTAGGAGCTATGGCTACACCTTC

v_call: TRBV6-6
clone_size: NA
cdr3_length: 15
d_call: TRBD2
j_call: TRBJ2-3
cdr3_aa: CASSQKRGPGDTQYF
cdr3_nt: TGTGCCAGCAGTCAAAAGCGGGGGCCCGGAGATACGCAGTATTTT

v_call: TRBV5-4
clone_size: NA
cdr3_length: 15
d_call: TRBD1
j_call: TRBJ2-1
cdr3_aa: CASTSRGTGVDEQFF
cdr3_nt: TGTGCCAGTACCTCAAGGGGGACAGGAGTGGATGAGCAGTTCTTC

v_call: TRBV24-1
clone_size: NA
cdr3_length: 15
d_call: NA
j_call: TRBJ2-5
cdr3_aa: CATSGQGGPQETQYF
cdr3_nt: TGTGCCACCAGTGGGCAGGGGGGTCCACAAGAGACCCAGTACTTC

v_call: TRBV30
clone_size: few
cdr3_length: 17
d_call: TRBD1
j_call: TRBJ2-6
cdr3_aa: CAWTSGGLSSGANVLTF
cdr3_nt: TGTGCCTGGACCTCAGGGGGCCTAAGCTCTGGGGCCAACGTCCTGACTTTC

v_call: TRBV6-5
clone_size: once
cdr3_length: 14
d_call: NA
j_call: TRBJ1-3
cdr3_aa: CASGGDYSGNTIYF
cdr3_nt: TGTGCCAGCGGAGGGGACTACTCTGGAAACACCATATATTTT

v_call: TRBV5-1
clone_size: NA
cdr3_length: 16
d_call: TRBD2
j_call: TRBJ2-3
cdr3_aa: CASSLDSGGRTDTQYF
cdr3_nt: TGCGCCAGCAGCTTGGATAGCGGGGGTCGCACAGATACGCAGTATTTT

v_call: TRBV5-1
clone_size: NA
cdr3_length: 15
d_call: NA
j_call: TRBJ1-1
cdr3_aa: CASSSELTGNTEAFF
cdr3_nt: TGCGCCAGCAGCTCAGAACTGACAGGTAACACTGAAGCTTTCTTT

v_call: TRBV10-3
clone_size: once
cdr3_length: 17
d_call: TRBD1
j_call: TRBJ1-2
cdr3_aa: CAISGGQGPNANYGYTF
cdr3_nt: TGTGCCATCAGTGGGGGACAGGGCCCGAATGCTAACTATGGCTACACCTTC

v_call: TRBV5-1
clone_size: NA
cdr3_length: 17
d_call: TRBD2
j_call: TRBJ2-5
cdr3_aa: CASSLPGLAGGAETQYF
cdr3_nt: TGCGCCAGCAGCCTCCCGGGACTAGCGGGAGGGGCCGAGACCCAGTACTTC

v_call: TRBV30
clone_size: NA
cdr3_length: 17
d_call: NA
j_call: TRBJ2-2
cdr3_aa: CAWSVPLAGANTGELFF
cdr3_nt: TGTGCCTGGAGTGTACCACTAGCAGGCGCGAACACCGGGGAGCTGTTTTTT

v_call: TRBV28
clone_size: NA
cdr3_length: 14
d_call: TRBD1
j_call: TRBJ1-3
cdr3_aa: CASRSGQAGNTIYF
cdr3_nt: TGTGCCAGCAGGTCGGGACAGGCTGGAAACACCATATATTTT

v_call: TRBV9
clone_size: NA
cdr3_length: 14
d_call: TRBD2
j_call: TRBJ2-3
cdr3_aa: CASSVGTSGDTQYF
cdr3_nt: TGTGCCAGCAGCGTAGGTACTAGCGGAGATACGCAGTATTTT

v_call: TRBV19
clone_size: NA
cdr3_length: 16
d_call: TRBD2
j_call: TRBJ2-7
cdr3_aa: CASSTVAGYTSYEQYF
cdr3_nt: TGTGCCAGTAGTACGGTAGCGGGATACACGTCCTACGAGCAGTACTTC

v_call: TRBV29-1
clone_size: NA
cdr3_length: 13
d_call: NA
j_call: TRBJ2-5
cdr3_aa: CSVALGSQETQYF
cdr3_nt: TGCAGCGTTGCCCTAGGCTCACAAGAGACCCAGTACTTC

v_call: TRBV6-1
clone_size: NA
cdr3_length: 16
d_call: NA
j_call: TRBJ1-5
cdr3_aa: CASSEAGGAGYQPQHF
cdr3_nt: TGTGCCAGCAGTGAAGCGGGGGGGGCCGGGTATCAGCCCCAGCATTTT

v_call: TRBV7-9
clone_size: NA
cdr3_length: 15
d_call: TRBD1
j_call: TRBJ1-1
cdr3_aa: CASSSLTGMSGEAFF
cdr3_nt: TGTGCCAGCAGCTCCTTGACAGGGATGTCCGGTGAAGCTTTCTTT

v_call: TRBV10-3
clone_size: NA
cdr3_length: 15
d_call: NA
j_call: TRBJ1-4
cdr3_aa: CAISESSGVNEKLFF
cdr3_nt: TGTGCCATCAGTGAGTCGTCAGGGGTTAATGAAAAACTGTTTTTT

v_call: TRBV19
clone_size: NA
cdr3_length: 16
d_call: NA
j_call: TRBJ1-2
cdr3_aa: CASSVGGGRSSYGYTF
cdr3_nt: TGTGCCAGTAGTGTCGGTGGAGGCAGAAGCTCCTATGGCTACACCTTC

v_call: TRBV5-1
clone_size: few
cdr3_length: 16
d_call: TRBD1
j_call: TRBJ1-4
cdr3_aa: CASSKGQPTTNEKLFF
cdr3_nt: TGCGCCAGCAGCAAGGGACAGCCGACAACTAATGAAAAACTGTTTTTT

v_call: TRBV19
clone_size: NA
cdr3_length: 11
d_call: NA
j_call: TRBJ1-2
cdr3_aa: CASSQGYGYTF
cdr3_nt: TGTGCCAGTAGCCAGGGCTATGGCTACACCTTC

v_call: TRBV27
clone_size: NA
cdr3_length: 13
d_call: NA
j_call: TRBJ1-6
cdr3_aa: CASRTGWDSPLHF
cdr3_nt: TGTGCCAGCAGAACAGGGTGGGATTCACCCCTCCACTTT

v_call: TRBV5-1
clone_size: NA
cdr3_length: 15
d_call: NA
j_call: TRBJ2-7
cdr3_aa: CASSLGQISLYEQYF
cdr3_nt: TGCGCCAGCAGCTTGGGACAGATTTCCCTATACGAGCAGTACTTC

v_call: TRBV7-9
clone_size: NA
cdr3_length: 13
d_call: NA
j_call: TRBJ1-1
cdr3_aa: CASSLGRGAEAFF
cdr3_nt: TGTGCCAGCAGCTTAGGCAGGGGAGCTGAAGCTTTCTTT

v_call: TRBV19
clone_size: NA
cdr3_length: 14
d_call: TRBD1
j_call: TRBJ1-4
cdr3_aa: CAKTRQGFNEKLFF
cdr3_nt: TGTGCCAAGACACGACAGGGCTTTAATGAAAAACTGTTTTTT

v_call: TRBV5-4
clone_size: NA
cdr3_length: 17
d_call: TRBD1
j_call: TRBJ2-3
cdr3_aa: CASFLIRGRVTADTQYF
cdr3_nt: TGTGCCAGCTTCTTAATCAGGGGGCGAGTGACCGCAGATACGCAGTATTTT

v_call: TRBV21-1
clone_size: NA
cdr3_length: 15
d_call: NA
j_call: TRBJ2-3
cdr3_aa: CASGAGRGHEDTQYF
cdr3_nt: TGTGCCAGCGGCGCCGGCAGGGGGCATGAAGATACGCAGTATTTT

v_call: TRBV15
clone_size: NA
cdr3_length: 15
d_call: NA
j_call: TRBJ1-3
cdr3_aa: CATRADLPSGNTIYF
cdr3_nt: TGTGCCACCAGGGCAGATCTGCCATCTGGAAACACCATATATTTT

v_call: TRBV19
clone_size: once
cdr3_length: 14
d_call: NA
j_call: TRBJ2-5
cdr3_aa: CASSTAGGKETQYF
cdr3_nt: TGTGCCAGTAGTACTGCAGGGGGGAAAGAGACCCAGTACTTC

v_call: TRBV19
clone_size: once
cdr3_length: 14
d_call: NA
j_call: TRBJ1-5
cdr3_aa: CASSDPLTASPQHF
cdr3_nt: TGTGCCAGTAGTGACCCCTTGACAGCGTCCCCCCAGCATTTT

v_call: TRBV5-4
clone_size: NA
cdr3_length: 16
d_call: NA
j_call: TRBJ2-2
cdr3_aa: CASSFGLQMDTGELFF
cdr3_nt: TGTGCCAGCAGCTTTGGGCTCCAAATGGACACCGGGGAGCTGTTTTTT

v_call: TRBV9
clone_size: NA
cdr3_length: 12
d_call: NA
j_call: TRBJ2-2
cdr3_aa: CASNFDTGELFF
cdr3_nt: TGTGCCAGCAACTTCGACACCGGGGAGCTGTTTTTT

v_call: TRBV3-1/TRBV3-2
clone_size: NA
cdr3_length: 15
d_call: TRBD1
j_call: TRBJ1-2
cdr3_aa: CASGEIGDRAYGYTF
cdr3_nt: TGTGCCAGCGGGGAAATAGGGGACAGGGCCTATGGCTACACCTTC

v_call: TRBV4-2
clone_size: NA
cdr3_length: 16
d_call: NA
j_call: TRBJ1-1
cdr3_aa: CASSQVGGALGTEAFF
cdr3_nt: TGTGCCAGCAGCCAAGTTGGGGGGGCCCTGGGAACTGAAGCTTTCTTT

v_call: TRBV18
clone_size: NA
cdr3_length: 13
d_call: NA
j_call: TRBJ1-6
cdr3_aa: CASSPVVDSPLHF
cdr3_nt: TGTGCCAGCTCACCTGTCGTAGATTCACCCCTCCACTTT

v_call: TRBV4-1
clone_size: few
cdr3_length: 13
d_call: NA
j_call: TRBJ2-5
cdr3_aa: CASSQDSQETQYF
cdr3_nt: TGCGCCAGCAGCCAGGACAGCCAAGAGACCCAGTACTTC

v_call: TRBV15
clone_size: once
cdr3_length: 13
d_call: TRBD1
j_call: TRBJ2-5
cdr3_aa: CATKVDRDETQYF
cdr3_nt: TGTGCCACTAAAGTAGACAGGGATGAGACCCAGTACTTC

v_call: TRBV7-8
clone_size: few
cdr3_length: 16
d_call: NA
j_call: TRBJ1-6
cdr3_aa: CASSLDQGLYNSPLHF
cdr3_nt: TGTGCCAGCAGCTTAGACCAGGGCCTGTATAATTCACCCCTCCACTTT

v_call: TRBV3-1/TRBV3-2
clone_size: NA
cdr3_length: 15
d_call: TRBD1
j_call: TRBJ1-2
cdr3_aa: CASSQGLGGAYGYTF
cdr3_nt: TGTGCCAGCAGCCAAGGCTTAGGGGGCGCGTATGGCTACACCTTC

v_call: TRBV30
clone_size: NA
cdr3_length: 13
d_call: TRBD1
j_call: TRBJ1-5
cdr3_aa: CAWGTGNNQPQHF
cdr3_nt: TGTGCCTGGGGGACAGGGAACAATCAGCCCCAGCATTTT

v_call: TRBV2
clone_size: NA
cdr3_length: 13
d_call: NA
j_call: TRBJ2-3
cdr3_aa: CASTWEYTDTQYF
cdr3_nt: TGTGCCAGCACCTGGGAGTACACAGATACGCAGTATTTT

v_call: TRBV9
clone_size: NA
cdr3_length: 14
d_call: NA
j_call: TRBJ1-1
cdr3_aa: CASSVARGGTEAFF
cdr3_nt: TGTGCCAGCAGCGTAGCACGGGGTGGCACTGAAGCTTTCTTT

v_call: TRBV5-6
clone_size: few
cdr3_length: 15
d_call: TRBD1
j_call: TRBJ1-4
cdr3_aa: CASSAGQARNEKLFF
cdr3_nt: TGTGCCAGCAGCGCCGGACAGGCCAGAAATGAAAAACTGTTTTTT

v_call: TRBV7-3
clone_size: NA
cdr3_length: 15
d_call: NA
j_call: TRBJ2-2
cdr3_aa: CASSPLPQGGGELFF
cdr3_nt: TGTGCCAGCAGCCCCTTACCACAGGGCGGCGGGGAGCTGTTTTTT

v_call: TRBV12-3/TRBV12-4
clone_size: NA
cdr3_length: 12
d_call: NA
j_call: TRBJ1-1
cdr3_aa: CASTTGYTEAFF
cdr3_nt: TGTGCCAGCACCACAGGGTACACTGAAGCTTTCTTT